This TCR beta chain is from a study of blood T cell repertoires in COVID-19. The overall study: Specimens from acute and convalescent COVID-19 originated in the United States, Italy and Spain.

V lost 4 bases to trimming and J lost 3 bases, with 9 bases between them. The CDR3 is 13 amino acids. The germline V gene encodes CDR1 SGHNT and CDR2 YENEEA. The protocol was immunoSEQ multiplex PCR, while the TCRdb copy is restricted to in-frame clones and leaves out a portion. Among roughly 120,000 clones listed, more than 90% were seen once. The rearrangement links TRBV11-3 to TRBJ1-1; D remains ambiguous. Sequencing was performed on peripheral blood. This sequence originates from a man in his sixties with COVID-19, enrolled during active disease. In DNA, the CDR3 is TGTGCCAGCAGCTCCGAGGCGGACACTGAAGCTTTCTTT. Translated, it gives CASSSEADTEAFF.